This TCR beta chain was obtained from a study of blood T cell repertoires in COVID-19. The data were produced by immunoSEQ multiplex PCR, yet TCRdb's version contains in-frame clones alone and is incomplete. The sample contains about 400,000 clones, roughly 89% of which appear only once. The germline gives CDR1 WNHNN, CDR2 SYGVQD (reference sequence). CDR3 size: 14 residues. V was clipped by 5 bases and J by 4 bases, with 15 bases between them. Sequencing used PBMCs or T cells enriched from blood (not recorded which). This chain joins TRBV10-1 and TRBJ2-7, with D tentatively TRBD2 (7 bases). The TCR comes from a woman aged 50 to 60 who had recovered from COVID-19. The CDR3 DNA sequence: TGCGCCAGCAGTCCTGGGGGGGCACGGTACGAGCAGTACTTC. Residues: CASSPGGARYEQYF.